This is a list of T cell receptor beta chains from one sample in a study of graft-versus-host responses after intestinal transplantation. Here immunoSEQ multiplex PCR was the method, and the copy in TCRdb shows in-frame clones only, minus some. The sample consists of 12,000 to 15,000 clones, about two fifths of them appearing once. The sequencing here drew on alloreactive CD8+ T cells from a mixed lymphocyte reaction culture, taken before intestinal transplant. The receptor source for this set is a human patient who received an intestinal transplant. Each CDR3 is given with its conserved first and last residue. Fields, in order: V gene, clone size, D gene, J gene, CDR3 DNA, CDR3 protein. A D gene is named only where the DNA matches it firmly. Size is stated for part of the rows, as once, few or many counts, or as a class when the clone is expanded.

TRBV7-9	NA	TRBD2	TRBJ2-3	TGTGCCAGCAGCTCACCGGGACTAGCGTCTGCAGATACGCAGTATTTT	CASSSPGLASADTQYF
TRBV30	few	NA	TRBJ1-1	TGTGCCTGGAGCCAGGGGTTGAACACTGAAGCTTTCTTT	CAWSQGLNTEAFF
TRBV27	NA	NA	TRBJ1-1	TGTGCCAGCAGTTTCTTCGGTAACACTGAAGCTTTCTTT	CASSFFGNTEAFF
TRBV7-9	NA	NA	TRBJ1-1	TGTGCCACCTCCCGAGGGAACATTGAAGCTTTCTTT	CATSRGNIEAFF
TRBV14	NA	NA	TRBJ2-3	TGTGCCAGCAGACATCTGGGAGTTACGCAGTATTTT	CASRHLGVTQYF
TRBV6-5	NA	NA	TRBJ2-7	TGTGCCAGCAGTTACTCAGGCGGACCCGAGGGCGAGCAGTACTTC	CASSYSGGPEGEQYF
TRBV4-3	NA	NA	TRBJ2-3	TGCGCCAGCAGCCAAGTAATAGGCTCCGGGGATACGCAGTATTTT	CASSQVIGSGDTQYF
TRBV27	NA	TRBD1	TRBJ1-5	TGTGCCAGCAGCCCGAGGACAGGGCCAAATCAGCCCCAGCATTTT	CASSPRTGPNQPQHF
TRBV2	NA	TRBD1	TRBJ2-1	TGTGCCAGCACTAGGGACAGTCCACTCTCCTACAATGAGCAGTTCTTC	CASTRDSPLSYNEQFF
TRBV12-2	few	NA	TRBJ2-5	TGTGCAAGTCGCTCACACCGTTTGGAGACCCAGTACTTC	CASRSHRLETQYF
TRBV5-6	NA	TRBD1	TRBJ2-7	TGTGCCAGCAGGCCCGGGACAGGGCTATACGAGCAGTACTTC	CASRPGTGLYEQYF
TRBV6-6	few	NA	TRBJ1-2	TGTGCCAGCGGGCTCTCGAGCTTCTATGGCTACACCTTC	CASGLSSFYGYTF
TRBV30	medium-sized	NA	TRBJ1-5	TGTGCCTGGAGTCCATGGACATATCAGCCCCAGCATTTT	CAWSPWTYQPQHF
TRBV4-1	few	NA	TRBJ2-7	TGCGCCAGCAGCCAAGACGGGTGGAACTACGAGCAGTACTTC	CASSQDGWNYEQYF
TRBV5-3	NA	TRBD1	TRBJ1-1	TGTGCCAGAAGCTTGAACCGGGACAGGGGTACGAACACTGAAGCTTTCTTT	CARSLNRDRGTNTEAFF
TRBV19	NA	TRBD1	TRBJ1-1	TGTGCCAGTAGTCCCCAGGGGGCGGGCACTGAAGCTTTCTTT	CASSPQGAGTEAFF
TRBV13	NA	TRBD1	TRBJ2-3	TGTGCCAGCAGCTTCCTACAGGGGGCCTCAGATACGCAGTATTTT	CASSFLQGASDTQYF
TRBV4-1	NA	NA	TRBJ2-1	TGCGCCAGCAGCCTCTGGACGGGGTACAATGAGCAGTTCTTC	CASSLWTGYNEQFF
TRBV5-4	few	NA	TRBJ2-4	TGTGCCAGCAGCTTGGGGCCCGACATGAATAACATTCAGTACTTC	CASSLGPDMNNIQYF
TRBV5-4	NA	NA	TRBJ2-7	TGTGCCAGCAGCTGGGCGGCAGGGCTCGATTACGAGCAGTACTTC	CASSWAAGLDYEQYF
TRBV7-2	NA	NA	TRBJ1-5	TGTGCCAGCAGCTTAGCGGTACAGGCTTATAGCAATCAGCCCCAGCATTTT	CASSLAVQAYSNQPQHF
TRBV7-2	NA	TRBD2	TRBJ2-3	TGTGCCAGCAGCTACCTAGCGGGAACAGATACGCAGTATTTT	CASSYLAGTDTQYF
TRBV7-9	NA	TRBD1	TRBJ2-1	TGTGCCAGCAGCTTAGCGGGGACCGGGACAGGCTACAATGAGCAGTTCTTC	CASSLAGTGTGYNEQFF
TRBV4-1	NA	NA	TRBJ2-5	TGCGCCAGCAGCCAAGATTTTGGTACCGGAGAGACCCAGTACTTC	CASSQDFGTGETQYF
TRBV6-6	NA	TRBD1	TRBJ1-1	TGTGCCAGCAGTTATTTCGGACAGGAGAACACTGAAGCTTTCTTT	CASSYFGQENTEAFF
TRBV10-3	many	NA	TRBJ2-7	TGTGCCATCTCCCTAACAGGGCAAGGTTACGAGCAGTACTTC	CAISLTGQGYEQYF
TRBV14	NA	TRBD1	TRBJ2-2	TGTGCCAGCAGCCAACTTCAGGGGGCCGGGGAGCTGTTTTTT	CASSQLQGAGELFF
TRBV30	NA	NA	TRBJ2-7	TGTGCCTGGACCCAGGTGTCCCCCTACGAGCAGTACTTC	CAWTQVSPYEQYF
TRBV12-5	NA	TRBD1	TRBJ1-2	TGTGCTAGTCTCGGACAGGGGTCTAACTATGGCTACACCTTC	CASLGQGSNYGYTF
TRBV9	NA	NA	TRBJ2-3	TGTGCCAGCAGCGTAGACGGGATGGGCACAGATACGCAGTATTTT	CASSVDGMGTDTQYF
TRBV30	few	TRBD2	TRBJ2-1	TGTGCCTGGAGTGTGGGGGAGGGCCGGGATGAGCAGTTCTTC	CAWSVGEGRDEQFF
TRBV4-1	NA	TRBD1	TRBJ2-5	TGCGCCAGCAGCTTAACGGGACAGGAGGCAGAGACCCAGTACTTC	CASSLTGQEAETQYF
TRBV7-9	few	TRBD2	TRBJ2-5	TGTGCCAGCAGTCCCACTAGCGGCAACCAAGAGACCCAGTACTTC	CASSPTSGNQETQYF